The rows below give T cell receptor beta chains drawn from one sample of a study of PD-1 blockade in classical Hodgkin lymphoma. Sequenced by immunoSEQ multiplex PCR; TCRdb stores in-frame clones only, minus some. The sample lists around 41,000 clones, around 76% occurring once. The sequencing here drew on peripheral blood mononuclear cells (PBMCs), taken before the second cycle of nivolumab. The source of these receptors is a human donor with classical Hodgkin lymphoma. The CDR3 runs from the conserved cysteine through the conserved F or W.

j_gene: TRBJ2-3
v_gene: TRBV7-6
CDR3aa: CASSLGIVSGTDTQYF

j_gene: TRBJ2-3
v_gene: TRBV19
CDR3aa: CASSMGVGTLTVTQYF

j_gene: TRBJ1-2
v_gene: TRBV28
CDR3aa: CASSYPDSFYGYTF

j_gene: TRBJ1-1
v_gene: TRBV21-1
CDR3aa: CASSKQRQGATEAFF

j_gene: TRBJ2-7
v_gene: TRBV7-6
CDR3aa: CASSQILPGQGAYQYF

j_gene: TRBJ1-5
v_gene: TRBV30
CDR3aa: CAWSAGHPNQPQHF

j_gene: TRBJ1-5
v_gene: TRBV30
CDR3aa: CAWGGTGNQPQHF

j_gene: TRBJ1-1
v_gene: TRBV6-6
CDR3aa: CASSSWGGFGNTEAFF

j_gene: TRBJ2-7
v_gene: TRBV11-2
CDR3aa: CASSRLTSAEGWYF

j_gene: TRBJ2-2
v_gene: TRBV9
CDR3aa: CASSVAPKNTGELFF

j_gene: TRBJ2-1
v_gene: TRBV4-1
CDR3aa: CASSLDPPGRVSYNEQFF

j_gene: TRBJ2-2
v_gene: TRBV7-9
CDR3aa: CASSLLPTATGELFF

j_gene: TRBJ1-1
v_gene: TRBV29-1
CDR3aa: CSGQERSAFF